This T cell receptor beta chain came from a study of patients and donors after allogeneic stem cell transplantation. Each CDR3 protein is one row after TCRdb ran MiXCR on the RT-PCR reads. The profile covers roughly 960,000 distinct CDR3 sequences, with roughly 18% appearing a single time and around 5.5% taken by the ten largest. This clonotype showed up just a few times. Germline V CDR1 and CDR2: SGHTA, FQGNSA. V dropped 0 bases and J dropped 4; count of bases not matched to a gene: 5. CDR3 length equals 16 residues. Sequencing was performed on blood, either unsorted or a sorted T cell fraction (not recorded which). The sequence was collected from a human donor who was either an allogeneic HSCT recipient or a stem cell or donor lymphocyte infusion donor (not recorded which). It is not recorded whose cells these are; they may come from a transplant donor. The chain is built from TRBV7-2 and TRBJ1-5, with TRBD1 matching over 8 bases. CDR3 residues: CASSLAGTGKNQPQHF. CDR3 bases: TGTGCCAGCAGCTTAGCCGGGACAGGTAAAAATCAGCCCCAGCATTTT.